The 15 T cell receptor beta chains below come from one sample, sequenced in a study of vaccination effects on CD4 cells after COVID-19. Measured with immunoSEQ multiplex PCR; TCRdb has only the in-frame clones, and not every one. The data show under 60,000 clones, around 63% seen once. No antigen has been identified for these receptors. Investigators separated out CD4+ T cells once approximately 10 days of culture had passed. The sequencing used CD4+ T cells from PBMCs cultured without peptide, collected before COVID-19 vaccination. These TCRs come from a human donor who received a COVID-19 vaccine.

CDR3 bases: TGTGCCACCAGTGATATCAATGAGCAGTTCTTC. This gives the protein CATSDINEQFF. The gene calls are TRBV24-1 and TRBJ2-1; D is unclear. The germline gives CDR1 KGHDR, CDR2 SFDVKD. The CDR3 runs 11 residues. V lost 3 bases and J 6 bases, leaving 2 bases between the germline ends.

The rearrangement uses TRBV27 and TRBJ2-1; TRBD2 matches 13 bases. V lost 6 bases, J lost 8 bases, and 10 bases stayed unmatched. Germline V gene data show CDR1 as MNHEY and CDR2 as SMNVEV (reference sequence). The CDR3 totals 16 residues. CDR3 protein: CASRVGLAGVRDEQFF. CDR3 DNA sequence: TGTGCCAGCAGAGTTGGACTAGCGGGAGTTAGGGATGAGCAGTTCTTC.

The V and J genes are TRBV29-1 and TRBJ2-3, with D perhaps assigned TRBD1 or TRBD2 (5 bases each). Germline V lookup: CDR1 SQVTM, CDR2 ANQGSEA. The CDR3 sequence is 13 residues long. The CDR3 nucleotides read TGCAGTGCAAGAGGGACGACCGGAGATACGCAGTATTTT. Translation: CSARGTTGDTQYF.

This clone was seen only a few times. The DNA for the CDR3 is TGTGCCAGCAGTGAATATATTTCCGGACCCCGGGACGACGAGCAGTACTTC. This encodes CASSEYISGPRDDEQYF. The rearrangement links TRBV25-1 to TRBJ2-7; TRBD1 or TRBD2 may be the D gene (5 bases each). Trimming left V 0 bases short and J 5 bases short, with 20 bases between. Germline lookup yields CDR1 MGHDK and CDR2 SYGVNS. The CDR3 has 17 amino acids.

The J gene is TRBJ2-5, the V gene TRBV20-1; 10 bases match TRBD2. The germline gives CDR1 DFQATT, CDR2 SNEGSKA (reference sequence). Trimming cost V 3 bases and J 5 bases; bases outside gene matches: 12. This CDR3 spans 16 amino acids. The CDR3 DNA sequence: TGCAGTGCTAGTCGGCCGAGCGGGAGGGCCGGGGAGACCCAGTACTTC. This sequence encodes CSASRPSGRAGETQYF.

The rearrangement uses TRBV28 and TRBJ1-5; TRBD1 matches 7 bases. The J segment lost 3 bases and the V segment lost 5 bases, leaving 7 bases of the junction unmatched. This CDR3 is built from 15 residues. Germline V gives CDR1 MDHEN, CDR2 SYDVKM. CDR3 sequence reads: CASSPSDRVNQPQHF. The CDR3 coding sequence is TGTGCCAGCAGTCCGTCCGACAGGGTCAATCAGCCCCAGCATTTT.

J is TRBJ2-5 and V is TRBV14; 12 nucleotides match TRBD2. The CDR3 is made up of 15 amino acids. The germline gives CDR1 SGHDN, CDR2 FVKESK. The J segment lost 5 bases and the V segment lost 1 base, leaving 2 bases of the junction unmatched. CDR3: CASSQGTSGRETQYF. The CDR3 DNA follows: TGTGCCAGCAGCCAAGGCACTAGCGGGAGGGAGACCCAGTACTTC. Variable domain in full (rest from reference TRBV14 and TRBJ2-5): EAGVTQFPSHSVIEKGQTVTLRCDPISGHDNLYWYRRVMGKEIKFLLHFVKESKQDESGMPNNRFLAERTGGTYSTLKVQPAELEDSGVYFCASSQGTSGRETQYFGPGTRLLVL.

Written as DNA, the CDR3 is TGTGCCAGCAGTTACTCGGACAGGCCAGATACGCAGTATTTT. It is translated as CASSYSDRPDTQYF. V gene TRBV6-5 combines with J gene TRBJ2-3; 7 bases map to TRBD1. V lost 0 bases and J lost 4; bases outside the gene matches: 1. Germline V gene data show CDR1 as MNHEY and CDR2 as SVGAGI. This CDR3 region has 14 residues.

The chain has TRBV20-1 and TRBJ1-2; 7 bases line up with TRBD1. The CDR3 spans 15 residues. Looked up from germline, CDR1 is DFQATT and CDR2 is SNEGSKA (reference sequence). The junction had 10 bases not matched to a gene; V was cut back by 3 bases and J by 3 bases. In DNA form, the CDR3 reads TGCAGTGCTAGTTCTGGGGAGGGGGCTCACTATGGCTACACCTTC. It yields the protein CSASSGEGAHYGYTF.

The rearrangement links TRBV28 to TRBJ1-2, with a tentative D call TRBD1 (5 bases). The CDR3 has 13 amino acids. The V end lost 6 bases, the J end lost 4 bases, and 12 bases lay between the germline ends. In germline, CDR1 is MDHEN, CDR2 SYDVKM. CDR3 sequence: CASRSLQGYGYTF. The CDR3 DNA is TGTGCCAGCAGATCCCTTCAGGGCTATGGCTACACCTTC.

This clone was observed a few times. The rearrangement uses TRBV5-4 and TRBJ2-2, with 8 bases aligning to TRBD1. Looked up from germline, CDR1 is SGHNT and CDR2 is YYREEE (reference sequence). The CDR3 contains 14 residues. The junction had 1 base not matched to a gene; V was cut back by 0 bases and J by 6 bases. The CDR3 is CASSLDRGAGELFF. DNA for the CDR3: TGTGCCAGCAGCTTGGACAGGGGGGCCGGGGAGCTGTTTTTT.

V usage is TRBV29-1 and J usage is TRBJ2-6, with D perhaps matching TRBD2 (5 bases). The V end lost 4 bases, the J end lost 1 base, and 5 bases lay between the germline ends. CDR1 and CDR2 (germline): SQVTM, ANQGSEA. The CDR3 length is 13 residues. For the CDR3, the DNA is TGCAGCGTTGGGACTTCTGGGGCCAACGTCCTGACTTTC. Residues: CSVGTSGANVLTF.

The chain recombines TRBV6-5 with TRBJ2-3; D is uncertain. The germline gives CDR1 MNHEY, CDR2 SVGAGI. The CDR3 is 12 amino acids. Trimming took off 6 bases at V and 6 bases at J, with 10 bases between the two ends. Here the CDR3 reads CASSQLGDTQYF. Here the CDR3 DNA reads TGTGCCAGCAGCCAACTCGGGGATACGCAGTATTTT.

This clone appeared a few times. The rearrangement uses TRBV6-5 and TRBJ1-1; the D is unclear. V dropped 7 bases and J dropped 2 bases, with 11 bases sitting between them. This CDR3 has 13 amino acids. CDR1 is MNHEY and CDR2 is SVGAGI in the germline V gene. CDR3 sequence (DNA): TGTGCCAGCATCCGCGGTGGAAACACTGAAGCTTTCTTT. Translation: CASIRGGNTEAFF.

The chain links TRBV5-1 to TRBJ1-5; TRBD1 matches at 8 bases. This CDR3 is built from 15 residues. Germline-derived CDR1 and CDR2 are SGHRS and YFSETQ. The J segment lost 2 bases and the V segment lost 4 bases, leaving 5 bases of the junction unmatched. Written as DNA, the CDR3 is TGCGCCAGCAGCCGGACAGGGAGAGGCAATCAGCCCCAGCATTTT. It is translated as CASSRTGRGNQPQHF.